These T cell receptor beta chains were read from a single sample in a study of stem cell transplantation in POMP-related autoinflammatory disease. The method was immunoSEQ multiplex PCR; TCRdb's version includes in-frame clones alone and lacks a portion of them. The table records 2,000 to 2,500 clones, roughly nine tenths of them present only once. Material: Tregs from PBMCs, obtained before stem cell transplantation. Receptor source: a human donor with POMP-related autoinflammation and immune dysregulation (PRAID). The conserved cysteine and the conserved F or W are not part of the CDR3 here.

j_gene: TRBJ1-2
v_gene: TRBV9
CDR3aa: ASSRDYGYT

j_gene: TRBJ2-7
v_gene: TRBV5-1
CDR3aa: ASSPGTDNEQY

j_gene: TRBJ2-3
v_gene: TRBV15
CDR3aa: ATSRFSGGRADTQY

j_gene: TRBJ2-5
v_gene: TRBV5-4
CDR3aa: ASSLIRETQY

j_gene: TRBJ2-7
v_gene: TRBV5-1
CDR3aa: ASSGRSYEQY

j_gene: TRBJ2-1
v_gene: TRBV30
CDR3aa: AWSRDILRIDEQF

j_gene: TRBJ1-1
v_gene: TRBV5-1
CDR3aa: ASSLMNTEAF

j_gene: TRBJ1-4
v_gene: TRBV28
CDR3aa: ASSLWDKTTNEKLF

j_gene: TRBJ1-1
v_gene: TRBV6-1
CDR3aa: ASRLDRLRGTEAF

j_gene: TRBJ2-7
v_gene: TRBV6-5
CDR3aa: ASSYSAQTGYEQY

j_gene: TRBJ2-2
v_gene: TRBV28
CDR3aa: ASSIFPRGLRGLKTGELF

j_gene: TRBJ1-1
v_gene: TRBV7-2
CDR3aa: ASSFNRGPEAF

j_gene: TRBJ1-2
v_gene: TRBV5-6
CDR3aa: ASSSIYNYGYT

j_gene: TRBJ2-7
v_gene: TRBV2
CDR3aa: ASQGGEEQY

j_gene: TRBJ1-5
v_gene: TRBV4-1
CDR3aa: ASSQVLGQGFQPQH

j_gene: TRBJ2-3
v_gene: TRBV6-1
CDR3aa: ASSEIAGGSDTQY

j_gene: TRBJ2-7
v_gene: TRBV25-1
CDR3aa: APVGQY

j_gene: TRBJ2-1
v_gene: TRBV9
CDR3aa: ASSVQGLAGTEQF

j_gene: TRBJ2-3
v_gene: TRBV4-2
CDR3aa: ASSQLATTDTQY

j_gene: TRBJ2-2
v_gene: TRBV2
CDR3aa: ASTRQPANTGELF

j_gene: TRBJ1-1
v_gene: TRBV5-1
CDR3aa: ASSSYPFSEAF

j_gene: TRBJ2-5
v_gene: TRBV5-6
CDR3aa: ASSYGETQY

j_gene: TRBJ1-1
v_gene: TRBV6-5
CDR3aa: ASCLLKDTEAF

j_gene: TRBJ2-5
v_gene: TRBV10-1
CDR3aa: ASSESRGGQETQY

j_gene: TRBJ1-3
v_gene: TRBV28
CDR3aa: ASSWGLRGPIY

j_gene: TRBJ2-5
v_gene: TRBV6-1
CDR3aa: ASTAGGEETQY

j_gene: TRBJ1-5
v_gene: TRBV6-5
CDR3aa: ASRRETGQPQH

j_gene: TRBJ1-2
v_gene: TRBV6-5
CDR3aa: ASSYFTGANYGYT

j_gene: TRBJ2-5
v_gene: TRBV11-1
CDR3aa: ASRGPHETQY

j_gene: TRBJ2-1
v_gene: TRBV18
CDR3aa: ASSSTGVAYNEQF

j_gene: TRBJ2-1
v_gene: TRBV2
CDR3aa: ASSEARLASYNEQF

j_gene: TRBJ2-1
v_gene: TRBV5-4
CDR3aa: ASSRFSGGSNEQF

j_gene: TRBJ1-6
v_gene: TRBV6-5
CDR3aa: ASSYSPGRNSPLH

j_gene: TRBJ2-3
v_gene: TRBV4-2
CDR3aa: ASSQDFRTDTQY

j_gene: TRBJ2-1
v_gene: TRBV4-2
CDR3aa: ASSQPGLAGGPSEF

j_gene: TRBJ2-1
v_gene: TRBV5-1
CDR3aa: ASSLDVWTSDEQF

j_gene: TRBJ2-7
v_gene: TRBV15
CDR3aa: ATSRGGTGRIWEQY

j_gene: TRBJ1-1
v_gene: TRBV20-1
CDR3aa: NASARPQAF

j_gene: TRBJ2-3
v_gene: TRBV10-1
CDR3aa: ASSGQGQDTQY

j_gene: TRBJ1-6
v_gene: TRBV11-3
CDR3aa: ASSPGNNSPLH

j_gene: TRBJ2-7
v_gene: TRBV5-6
CDR3aa: ASSWGLNEQY

j_gene: TRBJ1-5
v_gene: TRBV6-5
CDR3aa: ASSLDRDNQPQH

j_gene: TRBJ2-5
v_gene: TRBV30
CDR3aa: AWSATGGQETQY

j_gene: TRBJ1-2
v_gene: TRBV5-1
CDR3aa: ASRGFGGRKDGYT

j_gene: TRBJ2-1
v_gene: TRBV28
CDR3aa: ASSLTSGRVKNEQF

j_gene: TRBJ1-2
v_gene: TRBV5-1
CDR3aa: ASSLDGNGYYGYT

j_gene: TRBJ1-5
v_gene: TRBV10-3
CDR3aa: AISDTAYSNQPQH

j_gene: TRBJ2-3
v_gene: TRBV6-1
CDR3aa: ASRLGGSTDTQY